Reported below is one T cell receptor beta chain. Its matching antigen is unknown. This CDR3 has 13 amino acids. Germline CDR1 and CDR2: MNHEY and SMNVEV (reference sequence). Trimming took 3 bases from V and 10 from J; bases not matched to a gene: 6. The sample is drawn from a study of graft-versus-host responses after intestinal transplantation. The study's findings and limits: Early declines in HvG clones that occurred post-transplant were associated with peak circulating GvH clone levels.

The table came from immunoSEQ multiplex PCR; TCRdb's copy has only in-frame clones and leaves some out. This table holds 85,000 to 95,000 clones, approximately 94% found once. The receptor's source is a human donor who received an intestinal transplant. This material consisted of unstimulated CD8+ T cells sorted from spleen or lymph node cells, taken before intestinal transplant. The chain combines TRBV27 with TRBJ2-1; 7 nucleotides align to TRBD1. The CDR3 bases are TGTGCCAGCAGTTTGAAGGGGGCGGAGGAGCAGTTCTTC. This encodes CASSLKGAEEQFF.